This T cell receptor beta chain was documented in a study of T cells in Graves' hyperthyroidism and ophthalmopathy (dated by TCRdb to about 2019). In terms of the full investigation: Peripheral blood samples were taken at initial diagnosis, before any treatment was given. To identify distinguishing TCR V-J signatures, a discovery cohort of some 99 patients was used, comprising roughly 45 with Graves' ophthalmopathy and under 60 with stable Graves' hyperthyroidism. Prospective prediction of ophthalmopathy was tested in an independent validation cohort of some 20 hyperthyroidism patients and 15 to 17 patients who later progressed to ophthalmopathy. Thyroid tissue and blood T-cell repertoires from six Graves' hyperthyroidism patients were also compared in the study. After blood sampling, hyperthyroidism patients were treated with methimazole at a starting dose of 30 mg daily, and ophthalmopathy patients were treated with high-dose intravenous methylprednisolone. TCR Vbeta CDR3 sequencing of approximately 140 peripheral blood samples (under 45 ophthalmopathy, some 75 hyperthyroidism and some 17 progressor patients) is reported in the paper. The 75 to 100 discovery patients were divided at random into training and test sets in a 7:3 ratio. Results the study describes overall, beyond this receptor: Sample size was not statistically predetermined, and blinding of investigators to group allocation was not performed. A model built on a 13 V-J signature distinguished ophthalmopathy from stable hyperthyroidism, reaching approximately 89% sensitivity and approximately 81% specificity in cross-validation and 80%/75% in testing. Blood samples also contained most of the expanded thyroid clonotypes (frequency above 0.001), which suggests that blood repertoires may reflect thyroid immune responses. In validation, the model predicted progression to ophthalmopathy a median of 6.5 months before onset, with about 64% sensitivity and about 75% specificity.

As to this clonotype: Its antigen target is currently unknown. No base quality values were provided; no much bigger clone lies one nucleotide off.

The TCR beta CDR3 regions were amplified from the RNA transcripts. The TCR CDR3 was subjected to a first round of RT-PCR using the HTBI primer set and the Qiagen OneStep RT-PCR kit. The libraries were constructed in a second round of multiplex PCR and then size-selected and purified. The libraries were sequenced on an Illumina HiSeq2000 using paired-end 100 bp reads. Per the authors' processing: SOAPnuke was used to process the raw data, removing reads that contained adapters or uncalled bases, had a mean Phred below 15, or lacked an exact match to the constant primer or identifier. COPE v1.2.5 was used to merge high-quality paired reads, and clonotypes were defined as unique nucleotide sequences. Clonotypes were aligned to IMGT TRBV, TRBD and TRBJ reference segments using MiTCR v1.1. The analysis included only V-J combinations with a frequency above 0.0001, which together covered 99.2% of the repertoires. The TCS score was defined as the ratio of F50 (clonal expansion) to E x V (chaos), calculated using BLOSUM62-based TCRdist between CDR3 peptides within each V-J. Welch's t-statistics and random forest reduced fewer than 550 V-J features to 13, which were used in a naive Bayes classifier (R e1071). TCRdb reprocessed the public reads (quality trimming at Q25 with fastp, clone calling with MiXCR) and kept in-frame beta chains. Entries that share a CDR3 protein sequence are merged under the most common genes and DNA. The V and J calls come from TCRdb's annotation, not from the publication. The table for this sample lists 360,000 or so distinct CDR3 sequences; approximately 19% of them were counted only once. In total, the top ten clones hold about 3.7% of the sample.

A patient counted as having stable Graves' hyperthyroidism if no progression to ophthalmopathy occurred over 18 months of follow-up. Hyperthyroidism patients were newly diagnosed, had a disease duration of under 2 months, and were aged 18 to 65 years. Patients with uncontrolled infections, other autoimmune diseases, pregnancy or lactation were excluded. Diagnoses were established on the basis of clinical symptoms, serum thyroxine and TRAb, thyroid ultrasound, and orbital computed tomography. PBMCs were separated from roughly 9.3 ml of fresh peripheral blood using Ficoll-Paque density gradient centrifugation. Total RNA was extracted using Trizol reagent, and RNA quality was assessed on an Agilent 2100 Bioanalyzer. The CDR3, from cysteine to phenylalanine, totals 13 residues. The kept DNA is CDR3 alone, 39 bases in frame from the first base. V is cut by 3 bases and J by 3 bases, and the space between the germline ends is 8 bases.

The TCR comes from a woman aged 18-29 years with Graves' hyperthyroidism. Recombination joined TRBV12-3 or TRBV12-4 with TRBJ1-2, with a weak D call of TRBD1 (5 bases match). Material: blood. The CDR3 loop reads CASSLVGDYGYTF. The DNA reads as follows: TGTGCCAGCAGTTTGGTAGGGGACTATGGCTACACCTTC.